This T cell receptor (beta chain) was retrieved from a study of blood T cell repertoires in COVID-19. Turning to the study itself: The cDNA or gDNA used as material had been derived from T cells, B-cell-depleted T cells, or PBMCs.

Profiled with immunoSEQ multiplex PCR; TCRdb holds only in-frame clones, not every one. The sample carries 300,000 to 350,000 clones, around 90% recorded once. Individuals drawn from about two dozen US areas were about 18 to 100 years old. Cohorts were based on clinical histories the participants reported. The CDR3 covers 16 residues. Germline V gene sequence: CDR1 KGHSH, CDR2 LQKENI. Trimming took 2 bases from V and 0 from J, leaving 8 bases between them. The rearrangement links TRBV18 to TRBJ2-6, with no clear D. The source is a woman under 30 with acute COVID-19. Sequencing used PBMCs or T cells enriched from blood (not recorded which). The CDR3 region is CASSPISPSGANVLTF. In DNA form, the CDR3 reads TGTGCCAGCTCACCAATCTCCCCCTCTGGGGCCAACGTCCTGACTTTC.